This T cell receptor (beta chain) emerged from a study of blood T cells in healthy people across ages (dated by TCRdb to the mid-2010s). Turning to the overall study: In model experiments, roughly one uniquely barcoded TCR beta cDNA molecule per two T cells was captured by template switching. Using the same blood draw, the study looked at two additional independent replicas of 1 million unique cDNA reads for two donors, one aged 18 to 30 and the other aged 80 or older. To track age-related changes in TCR beta repertoire diversity, the study relied on deep sequencing normalized with unique cDNA molecular identifiers. To avoid experimental bias, donors of different ages were distributed randomly across sequencing lanes. The donors were divided into four age groups: young (average around 15 years), middle-aged (around 41), aged (62) and long-lived (approximately 74).

On this clonotype itself: Its antigen is unknown. Per-nucleotide qualities are absent, and no much larger clonotype sits a single base away.

Germline trimming amounts to 4 bases on V and 3 bases on J, with 10 as the count of junction bases outside the gene matches. Taken from the germline V gene, the CDR1 and CDR2 loops are KGHDR and SFDVKD. Inclusive of the bounding cysteine and phenylalanine, the CDR3 is 16 residues long. The entry retains the CDR3 DNA only, 48 bases that are in frame from base 1. Points the paper makes about the study in general: Observed TCR beta diversity per million T cells fell roughly linearly with age, and a significant reduction was already apparent by age around 36. Compared with the aged group, more naive CD4+ T cells, fewer expanded clones and increased TCR diversity were shown by the long-lived group, suggesting age selection. Because profiling used bulk unsorted PBMCs, naive and antigen-experienced compartments could not be compared conclusively. Estimates of total diversity from one million sequenced T cells were regarded as lower bounds and underestimates. There was a strong correlation between observed TCR beta diversity and the percentage of naive T cells measured by flow cytometry. The CMV infection status of donors was not known, potentially confounding age-related changes in expanded clonotypes.

Library preparation employed 5' RACE. TCRdb records Illumina HiSeq 2500 as the sequencer. A second PCR of roughly 6 to 11 cycles was performed with a sample-barcoded 5' primer and a J-beta primer mix. A template-switch 5' adaptor carrying 12 random nucleotides introduced a unique molecular identifier onto each TCR beta cDNA molecule. Each sample yielded at least 2.5 million CDR3-containing paired-end reads. All of the RNA was converted into first-strand cDNA using the Mint cDNA synthesis kit, with a TRBC-specific oligonucleotide serving as the primer. After uracil-DNA glycosylase treatment, a first 18-cycle PCR used universal primers M1SS and BC2_uni_R on all cDNA. Under the source paper's analysis protocol: Normalization of each sample was performed by random selection of 1 million high-quality reads, each carrying a distinct molecular identifier. Reads sharing molecular identifiers were discarded rather than binned into consensus sequences. MiTCR, set to a Q25 quality threshold and the strictest error-elimination algorithm, was used for CDR3 identification, clonotype clustering and error correction. A nonparametric unseen species model with Euler transformation was used to estimate a lower bound on total TCR beta diversity. TCRdb cleaned the public reads at Q25 with fastp, built clones with MiXCR and kept in-frame beta chains. CDR3 protein duplicates are merged, each entry listing the most common genes and DNA. The V and J calls, along with clone size, are taken from TCRdb and not from the paper's own processing. The sample table contains 800,000 or so distinct CDR3 sequences; only one count was recorded for about 46% of them. The top ten constitute over 15% of the sample.

Systemically healthy Caucasian individuals from Russia, 35 to 50 in total and aged about 6 to 90 years, were included as donors. Around 10 milliliters of peripheral blood were drawn from each donor into EDTA-treated Vacutainer tubes. PBMCs were isolated by Ficoll-Paque density-gradient centrifugation, with at least 7 million obtained per sample. Trizol reagent was used to extract total RNA from PBMCs, with at least 6 micrograms per sample. The percentages of naive CD45RAhigh/CD27high T cells were determined by flow cytometry on a PBMC aliquot from every donor. The chain links TRBV24-1 with TRBJ1-1; TRBD1 fits 7 bases in the junction. The receptor comes from a man older than 75 in good health. Sequences were obtained from blood. The CDR3 has the sequence CATSEPEGGWDTEAFF. At the DNA level, the sequence is TGTGCCACCAGTGAACCTGAAGGGGGCTGGGACACTGAAGCTTTCTTT.